Listed below are T cell receptor beta chains from one sample, sequenced in a study of T cell changes during pregnancy in multiple sclerosis. The protocol was immunoSEQ multiplex PCR, while the TCRdb copy is restricted to in-frame clones and leaves out a portion. The sample lists almost 50,000 clones, around 94% occurring once. The sequences come from CD4+ T cells from peripheral blood mononuclear cells, collected in the third trimester of pregnancy. These receptors all come from a female donor with multiple sclerosis, enrolled in a pregnancy study. The CDR3 runs from the conserved cysteine through the conserved F or W. The order of the fields is V gene, clone size, D gene, J gene, CDR3 DNA, CDR3 protein. A D gene is named only where the DNA matches it firmly. A clone size is listed for some rows: how often the clone was seen (once, few, many), or a class if it is expanded.

TRBV5-6	once	.	TRBJ1-6	TGTGCCAGCAGCTTTTCTTCAGGGATGATCGGTTCACCCCTCCACTTT	CASSFSSGMIGSPLHF
TRBV6-5	.	TRBD1	TRBJ1-6	TGTGCCAGCAGTCGGGACAGGGGAGGCTCACCCCTCCACTTT	CASSRDRGGSPLHF
TRBV6-5	.	.	TRBJ1-2	TGTGCCAGCAGCCCCGGACCCAGGGGTGGCTACACCTTC	CASSPGPRGGYTF
TRBV5-5	.	.	TRBJ2-1	TGTGCCAGCAGCTTGCTTTGGCTCTACAATGAGCAGTTCTTC	CASSLLWLYNEQFF
TRBV5-5	.	.	TRBJ2-3	TGTGCCAGCAGCTTGCGTCAGGGCACAGATACGCAGTATTTT	CASSLRQGTDTQYF
TRBV6-1	.	TRBD1	TRBJ2-2	TGTGCCAGCAGTGACCCCCGACAGGGGGCTTGGACCGGGGAGCTGTTTTTT	CASSDPRQGAWTGELFF
TRBV5-1	.	TRBD1	TRBJ2-5	TGCGCCAGCAGCTCAGGACAGGGTTCGGAGACCCAGTACTTC	CASSSGQGSETQYF
TRBV5-1	.	.	TRBJ2-5	TGCGCCAGCAGCTTGTTTCCCGACAGGTCAGGAGAGACCCAGTACTTC	CASSLFPDRSGETQYF
TRBV5-1	.	.	TRBJ2-7	TGCGCCAGCAGCTTGTCGCTCGGAGACTACTACGAGCAGTACTTC	CASSLSLGDYYEQYF
TRBV6-1	.	TRBD1	TRBJ1-2	TGTGCCAGCAGAAACTATCGACAGGGTGTGTATGGCTACACCTTC	CASRNYRQGVYGYTF
TRBV5-4	.	TRBD1	TRBJ1-2	TGTGCCAGCAGCTTGGGGACAGGGGCTCCTGGCTACACCTTC	CASSLGTGAPGYTF
TRBV7-2	.	.	TRBJ1-6	TGTGCCAGCAGCTTAGACCAGGGGAAGGGTTCACCCCTCCACTTT	CASSLDQGKGSPLHF
TRBV10-3	.	TRBD1	TRBJ1-4	TGTGCCATCAGTGGGACAGGGGGCCCGATGGAAAAACTGTTTTTT	CAISGTGGPMEKLFF
TRBV19	.	TRBD2	TRBJ2-2	TGTGCCAGTAGGGGGACTAGAGGGGCCAACACCGGGGAGCTGTTTTTT	CASRGTRGANTGELFF
TRBV5-1	once	TRBD2	TRBJ2-5	TGCGCCAGCAGCTTGGGGTCTAGCGGGAGGAACGTAGAGACCCAGTACTTC	CASSLGSSGRNVETQYF
TRBV2	once	TRBD2	TRBJ2-2	TGTGCCAGCAGTTTCAGCGGGAGGGGGGGTACCGGGGAGCTGTTTTTT	CASSFSGRGGTGELFF
TRBV14	.	TRBD1	TRBJ2-1	TGTGCCAGCAGCCCGGACAGGGGATGGAATGAGCAGTTCTTC	CASSPDRGWNEQFF
TRBV11-3	.	.	TRBJ2-2	TGTGCCAGCAGCAAGGGGAAGGGCGGGGAGCTGTTTTTT	CASSKGKGGELFF
TRBV7-9	.	.	TRBJ1-4	TGTGCCAGCAGCGCCCGGGCTCCGGGAGAAAATGAAAAACTGTTTTTT	CASSARAPGENEKLFF
TRBV4-1	.	.	TRBJ2-5	TGCGCCAGCAGCCATTCCGGGACTCTCCAAGAGACCCAGTACTTC	CASSHSGTLQETQYF
TRBV6-6	.	.	TRBJ1-5	TGTGCCAGCATGGGGGGTAATCAGCCCCAGCATTTT	CASMGGNQPQHF
TRBV7-9	.	.	TRBJ2-1	TGTGCCAGCAGCCGAGGAGCCTACCGCAACAATGAGCAGTTCTTC	CASSRGAYRNNEQFF
TRBV5-8	.	.	TRBJ2-2	TGTGCCAGCAGCAGCGGACGGCAGAACACCGGGGAGCTGTTTTTT	CASSSGRQNTGELFF
TRBV2	.	.	TRBJ1-1	TGTGCCAGCAGTGTTAAGCCGAACACTGAAGCTTTCTTT	CASSVKPNTEAFF
TRBV7-9	.	.	TRBJ2-7	TGTGCCAGCAGCTTGAGTCCGACTACCTACGAGCAGTACTTC	CASSLSPTTYEQYF
TRBV11-2	.	.	TRBJ2-7	TGTGCCAGCAGCTTAGAGCGGAATACCTACGAGCAGTACTTC	CASSLERNTYEQYF
TRBV11-1	.	TRBD1	TRBJ1-4	TGTGCCAGCAGCTATTATTCCGGGACAGGGAATGATGAAAAACTGTTTTTT	CASSYYSGTGNDEKLFF
TRBV6-5	.	.	TRBJ1-3	TGTGCCACTACCCGGACAGCCTCTGGAAACACCATATATTTT	CATTRTASGNTIYF
TRBV6-1	.	TRBD1	TRBJ2-2	TGTGCCAGCAGCGAAGAAACAGGGGGCCACGGGGAGCTGTTTTTT	CASSEETGGHGELFF
TRBV19	.	.	TRBJ2-3	TGTGCCAGTAGTGCTGGGGGGAGCGGGTCCGATACGCAGTATTTT	CASSAGGSGSDTQYF
TRBV28	.	.	TRBJ2-5	TGTGCCAGCAGTCCCGACCAAGAGACCCAGTACTTC	CASSPDQETQYF
TRBV6-5	.	TRBD1	TRBJ2-1	TGTGCCAGCACCGACAGGGCTTACAATGAGCAGTTCTTC	CASTDRAYNEQFF
TRBV30	.	TRBD1	TRBJ2-2	TGTGCCTGGAGTGTATATTTGTTTAGGGACAGGGCGGGCACCGGGGAGCTGTTTTTT	CAWSVYLFRDRAGTGELFF
TRBV7-3	.	TRBD2	TRBJ2-1	TGTGCCAGCAGCCCCCGGGGACTAGCGGACAATGAGCAGTTCTTC	CASSPRGLADNEQFF
TRBV5-6	.	.	TRBJ2-6	TGTGCCAGCAGCTTGCCCGGCTCTGGGGCCAACGTCCTGACTTTC	CASSLPGSGANVLTF
TRBV7-7	once	TRBD1	TRBJ2-1	TGTGCTAGCAGCCCGGACAGGGAAAATGAGCAGTTCTTC	CASSPDRENEQFF